The 29 T cell receptor beta chains in this list originate from one sample, sequenced in a study of blood T cell repertoires in COVID-19. The method was immunoSEQ multiplex PCR; TCRdb's version includes in-frame clones alone and lacks a portion of them. The top ten clones hold approximately 10% of a sample with around 150,000 clones, about 78% of them seen once. Specimen: peripheral blood. The receptors were sampled from a man aged 55 to 70 who had recovered from COVID-19.

This rearrangement joins TRBV19 to TRBJ1-1, with a tentative D call TRBD1 (6 bases). The CDR3 is made up of 13 amino acids. V was cut by 7 bases and J by 6 bases, with 15 bases left in between. CDR1 LNHDA and CDR2 SQIVND come from the germline V gene (reference sequence). CDR3 in amino acids: CASNPGESSEAFF. The CDR3 nucleotides read TGTGCCAGTAATCCAGGGGAATCATCTGAAGCTTTCTTT.

J is TRBJ2-1 and V is TRBV7-2; 11 bases map to TRBD2. V trimming: 4 bases; J trimming: 5 bases; junction bases outside the gene matches: 10. Germline values: CDR1 SGHTA, CDR2 FQGNSA. This CDR3 contains 17 residues. The CDR3 sequence is CASSSSLAGGVHNEQFF. The CDR3 coding sequence is TGTGCCAGCAGCTCATCCCTAGCGGGAGGTGTACACAATGAGCAGTTCTTC. The variable domain in full, completed from reference TRBV7-2 and TRBJ2-1, reads GAGVSQSPSNKVTEKGKDVELRCDPISGHTALYWYRQSLGQGLEFLIYFQGNSAPDKSGLPSDRFSAERTGGSVSTLTIQRTQQEDSAVYLCASSSSLAGGVHNEQFFGPGTRLTVL.

The chain combines TRBV20-1 with TRBJ1-3; 7 nucleotides match TRBD1. The CDR3 contains 15 residues. With V trimmed by 3 bases and J by 7 bases, 12 bases remained unmatched. Germline CDR1 reads DFQATT; CDR2 reads SNEGSKA (reference sequence). The CDR3 DNA reads TGCAGTGCTAGTCCGGGACAGCAAATAGGGAACACCATATATTTT. This sequence encodes CSASPGQQIGNTIYF.

This sequence joins TRBV3-1 (or the pseudogene TRBV3-2) and TRBJ1-2, with TRBD1 as a possible D gene (5 bases). CDR3 size: 13 residues. Per germline, CDR1 LGHDT and CDR2 YNNKEL (reference sequence). Trimming stripped 2 bases from V and 4 bases from J, with 8 bases between. CDR3 bases: TGTGCCAGCAGCCAATGGGGCCTCTATGGCTACACCTTC. Residues: CASSQWGLYGYTF.

In its sample, this clone was seen a few times. This sequence joins TRBV5-5 and TRBJ1-4, with a possible D match to TRBD1 (6 bases). The V end lost 4 bases, the J end lost 5 bases, and 15 bases lay between the germline ends. CDR3 size: 15 residues. Per germline, CDR1 SGHKS and CDR2 YYEKEE (reference sequence). The CDR3 reads CASSAPRQGNEKLFF. CDR3 DNA sequence: TGTGCCAGCAGCGCCCCGCGGCAGGGGAATGAAAAACTGTTTTTT.

This chain joins TRBV24-1 and TRBJ2-3, with 8 bases identical to TRBD2. Germline V gene sequence: CDR1 KGHDR, CDR2 SFDVKD. CDR3 length equals 16 residues. V trimming: 3 bases; J trimming: 5 bases; junction bases outside the gene matches: 9. Here the CDR3 DNA reads TGTGCCACCAGTGATCTGACTAGCGTAACAAGAGATACGCAGTATTTT. Translating it yields CATSDLTSVTRDTQYF.

In its sample, this clone was seen a few times. The chain combines TRBV6-2 or TRBV6-3 with TRBJ2-1; 7 positions agree with TRBD1. The CDR3 contains 14 residues. V shed 6 bases, J shed 7 bases, and the junction held 9 bases outside the gene matches. Germline loops: CDR1 MNHEY, CDR2 SVGEGT. CDR3 sequence (DNA): TGTGCCAGCAGCTTTCCGGGACAGTGGAATGAGCAGTTCTTC. This codes for CASSFPGQWNEQFF.

There are a few counts of this clone. This sequence joins TRBV3-1 (or the pseudogene TRBV3-2) and TRBJ2-1, with a possible D match to TRBD2 (5 bases). This CDR3 contains 14 residues. V lost 4 bases and J 0 bases, leaving 7 bases between the germline ends. Germline CDR1 and CDR2: LGHDT and YNNKEL (reference sequence). The CDR3 loop is CASSLRVSYNEQFF. CDR3 bases: TGTGCCAGCAGCCTGCGGGTCTCCTACAATGAGCAGTTCTTC.

The CDR3 coding sequence is TGTGCCAGCAGCTTAGCGTCTCAAGAGACCCAGTACTTC. Protein sequence: CASSLASQETQYF. V is TRBV11-3 and J is TRBJ2-5; no clear D gene. Trimming pared 1 base from V and 2 bases from J, leaving 5 bases between. Germline CDR1 reads SGHNT; CDR2 reads YENEEA. The CDR3 totals 13 residues.

The chain joins TRBV10-3 to TRBJ2-5; 7 bases are shared with TRBD1. With 8 bases clipped from V and 5 bases from J, the junction kept 8 bases outside the gene matches. Germline CDR1 ENHRY, CDR2 SYGVKD. This CDR3 is built from 13 residues. The CDR3 DNA follows: TGTGCCATCCAGACAGGGCCTGAGGAGACCCAGTACTTC. It encodes CAIQTGPEETQYF.

The chain employs TRBV7-2 and TRBJ2-3; TRBD2 agrees at 11 bases. Germline loops: CDR1 SGHTA, CDR2 FQGNSA. The CDR3 covers 17 residues. After removal of 5 bases from V and 1 base from J, the junction contained 8 bases not matched to a gene. The CDR3 DNA follows: TGTGCCAGCAGCCCCCGACTAGCGGGGATGGGCACAGATACGCAGTATTTT. Translation: CASSPRLAGMGTDTQYF.

This clone was detected only once. The V gene is TRBV29-1, the J gene TRBJ2-1; perhaps TRBD2 as D (5 bases). The V end lost 8 bases, the J end lost 6 bases, and 26 bases lay between the germline ends. Germline V lookup: CDR1 SQVTM, CDR2 ANQGSEA. This CDR3 contains 16 residues. The CDR3 coding sequence is TGCAGCCAAGCCCCAAGAGGACTCCCGGCGGGCAATGAGCAGTTCTTC. The encoded protein is CSQAPRGLPAGNEQFF.

The chain carries TRBV18 and TRBJ1-1, with 7 bases fitting TRBD1. V lost 4 bases and J lost 4; bases outside the gene matches: 6. Germline V gene sequence: CDR1 KGHSH, CDR2 LQKENI. The CDR3 runs 14 residues. CDR3 in amino acids: CASSRLGDSTEAFF. CDR3 nucleotide sequence: TGTGCCAGCTCACGTCTGGGGGACAGCACTGAAGCTTTCTTT.

The genes are TRBV30 and TRBJ2-1; 14 bases line up with TRBD2. The length of the CDR3 is 14 residues. Trimming cost V 3 bases and J 9 bases; bases outside gene matches: 4. Germline-derived CDR1 and CDR2 are GTSNPN and SVGIG (reference sequence). In nucleotides, the CDR3 is TGTGCCTGGAGCTTAGGACTAGCGGGGGGTGAGCAGTTCTTC. This codes for CAWSLGLAGGEQFF.

The rearrangement uses TRBV2 and TRBJ2-1; tentatively, D is TRBD2 (5 bases). Germline V lookup: CDR1 SNHLY, CDR2 FYNNEI. CDR3 length equals 11 residues. Trimming removed 4 bases from V and 10 bases from J, with 8 bases in between. The CDR3 here is CASSVGLEQFF. In DNA form, the CDR3 reads TGTGCCAGCAGTGTAGGACTCGAGCAGTTCTTC.

The rearrangement uses TRBV6-2 or TRBV6-3 and TRBJ1-5; possible D gene TRBD1, 5 bases. The V end lost 0 bases, the J end lost 4 bases, and 19 bases lay between the germline ends. The CDR3 has 18 amino acids. Germline-derived CDR1 and CDR2 are MNHEY and SVGEGT. The CDR3 spells CASSYSRREPTGNQPQHF. CDR3 DNA sequence: TGTGCCAGCAGTTACTCGAGACGAGAGCCCACAGGAAATCAGCCCCAGCATTTT.

The chain combines TRBV5-5 with TRBJ2-7; a possible D gene is TRBD1 (6 bases). In germline, CDR1 is SGHKS, CDR2 YYEKEE (reference sequence). The CDR3 totals 15 residues. V was cut by 4 bases and J by 2 bases, with 16 bases left in between. The CDR3 bases are TGTGCCAGCAGCGCGTATACGGACAGCACCTACGAGCAGTACTTC. Its protein product is CASSAYTDSTYEQYF.

J is TRBJ1-2 and V is TRBV6-4; D unresolved. CDR3 length equals 14 residues. Germline-derived CDR1 and CDR2 are MRHNA and SNTAGT. Trimming pared 6 bases from V and 0 bases from J, leaving 11 bases between. The CDR3 here is CASSPGTSNYGYTF. CDR3 coding DNA: TGTGCCAGCAGCCCAGGAACGTCTAACTATGGCTACACCTTC.

In this sample, this clone turned up a few times. The V and J genes are TRBV6-2 or TRBV6-3 and TRBJ2-2, with TRBD2 matching 7 bases. From germline, CDR1 is MNHEY and CDR2 SVGEGT. The CDR3 loop spans 14 amino acids. The V and J ends lost 2 bases and 3 bases, in that order; junction bases with no gene match: 0. The CDR3 sequence is CASSYRGDTGELFF. The CDR3 DNA reads as TGTGCCAGCAGTTACCGGGGGGACACCGGGGAGCTGTTTTTT.

This chain links TRBV5-1 with TRBJ1-2, with D possibly being TRBD1 (6 bases). CDR3 length equals 15 residues. Between the trimmed V and J ends, which lost 2 bases and 6 bases, there was a span of 17 bases. Germline CDR1 reads SGHRS; CDR2 reads YFSETQ. This CDR3 is CASSFQPGGADGYTF. Written as DNA, the CDR3 is TGCGCCAGCAGCTTTCAACCCGGGGGGGCCGATGGCTACACCTTC.

V gene TRBV3-1 (or the pseudogene TRBV3-2) combines with J gene TRBJ2-5, with a weak D call TRBD1 (6 bases). The V end was cut by 1 base, the J end by 5 bases, with 17 bases between. Germline V CDR1 and CDR2: LGHDT, YNNKEL (reference sequence). This CDR3 is built from 16 residues. The CDR3 DNA reads TGTGCCAGCAGCCAAGGTCCCGAGACAGGCGGGGAGACCCAGTACTTC. As protein: CASSQGPETGGETQYF.

This chain links TRBV7-2 with TRBJ2-2; the D is unclear. This CDR3 is 14 amino acids long. V was shortened by 1 base and J by 3 bases, with 6 bases between the two germline ends. CDR1 SGHTA and CDR2 FQGNSA come from the germline V gene. The CDR3 sequence: CASSLGSDTGELFF. The CDR3 DNA sequence: TGTGCCAGCAGCTTAGGCTCGGACACCGGGGAGCTGTTTTTT. Based on the CDR3 plus reference TRBV7-2 and TRBJ2-2, the full variable domain is GAGVSQSPSNKVTEKGKDVELRCDPISGHTALYWYRQSLGQGLEFLIYFQGNSAPDKSGLPSDRFSAERTGGSVSTLTIQRTQQEDSAVYLCASSLGSDTGELFFGEGSRLTVL.

The chain uses TRBV7-3 and TRBJ2-3, with D possibly TRBD1 on 7 matching bases. This CDR3 is built from 15 residues. Germline V gene data show CDR1 as SGHTA and CDR2 as FQGTGA. V was shortened by 5 bases and J by 0 bases, with 12 bases between the two germline ends. The CDR3 nucleotides read TGTGCCAGCAGCGTACAGGGGACTAGCACAGATACGCAGTATTTT. Protein product: CASSVQGTSTDTQYF.

The V gene is TRBV14, the J gene TRBJ1-1; D is unclear. CDR1 is SGHDN, CDR2 FVKESK, per germline. The length of the CDR3 is 14 residues. V lost 4 bases, J lost 3 bases, and 12 bases lay in between. CDR3 sequence reads: CASSPLGRDTEAFF. CDR3 sequence (DNA): TGTGCCAGCAGCCCCCTCGGGAGAGACACTGAAGCTTTCTTT.

The rearrangement links TRBV19 to TRBJ1-1; 7 nucleotides align to TRBD1. Germline-derived CDR1 and CDR2 are LNHDA and SQIVND (reference sequence). Losses at the gene ends were 9 bases for V and 2 bases for J; bases not matched to a gene: 6. The CDR3 has 13 amino acids. As DNA, the CDR3 is TGTGCCAGCAGGGACAGTGGTAACACTGAAGCTTTCTTT. It specifies CASRDSGNTEAFF.

The V and J genes are TRBV3-1 (or the pseudogene TRBV3-2) and TRBJ1-6; D might be TRBD1 (5 bases). V lost 0 bases and J lost 8, with 14 bases in between. This CDR3 spans 16 amino acids. CDR1 LGHDT and CDR2 YNNKEL come from the germline V gene (reference sequence). CDR3 DNA: TGTGCCAGCAGCCAAGAAGGGGCAGGGAATGATTCACCCCTCCACTTT. This codes for CASSQEGAGNDSPLHF.

The chain carries TRBV5-4 and TRBJ2-5, with TRBD2 identical over 13 bases. Germline-derived CDR1 and CDR2 are SGHNT and YYREEE (reference sequence). This CDR3 has 16 residues. V was pared by 4 bases and J by 2 bases, with 5 bases of the junction left unmatched. The CDR3 is CASSPELAGGQETQYF. The CDR3 DNA is TGTGCCAGCAGCCCGGAACTAGCGGGGGGGCAAGAGACCCAGTACTTC.

The rearrangement links TRBV6-1 to TRBJ1-3; perhaps TRBD1 as D (5 bases). The germline gives CDR1 MNHNS, CDR2 SASEGT. This CDR3 has 17 amino acids. V was cut by 0 bases and J by 3 bases, with 15 bases left in between. The chain's CDR3 is CASSEAAKGRLGNTIYF. The CDR3 DNA reads as TGTGCCAGCAGTGAAGCGGCAAAGGGGAGGCTTGGAAACACCATATATTTT.

V gene TRBV7-2 combines with J gene TRBJ2-3, with 8 bases lining up with TRBD2. The V gene's germline CDR1 is SGHTA and CDR2 FQGNSA. The V gene end was trimmed by 5 bases and the J gene end by 0 bases; junction bases not matched to a gene: 10. This CDR3 comprises 17 residues. CDR3 region: CASSLFGGATSTDTQYF. The CDR3 DNA sequence: TGTGCCAGCAGCCTATTCGGGGGGGCCACTAGCACAGATACGCAGTATTTT.